These T cell receptor beta chains were read from a single sample in a study of cytomegalovirus exposure and HLA in healthy donors. Libraries were prepared by immunoSEQ multiplex PCR; TCRdb keeps only in-frame clonotypes and omits some of them. The sample has some 160,000 clones, 70% to 80% seen once. Sequencing was done on a sample of PBMCs. The receptors stem from a man aged 35 to 55 in good health and CMV-seronegative. Each CDR3 is given with its conserved first and last residue. D genes are given only for firm matches. Part of the rows lack a size; the others show once, few, many or a class for expanded clones.

clone size: -; V gene: TRBV4-2; D gene: -; J gene: TRBJ1-4; CDR3 protein: CASSQESGVSEKLFF; CDR3 DNA: TGTGCCAGCAGCCAAGAATCAGGGGTCAGTGAAAAACTGTTTTTT
clone size: few; V gene: TRBV9; D gene: TRBD1; J gene: TRBJ1-2; CDR3 protein: CASSSGTGAGYTF; CDR3 DNA: TGTGCCAGCAGTTCTGGGACAGGGGCCGGCTACACCTTC
clone size: once; V gene: TRBV5-1; D gene: -; J gene: TRBJ1-1; CDR3 protein: CASSLDRDTEAFF; CDR3 DNA: TGCGCCAGCAGCTTGGACAGAGACACTGAAGCTTTCTTT
clone size: few; V gene: TRBV19; D gene: -; J gene: TRBJ2-1; CDR3 protein: CASSRQGRGYNEQFF; CDR3 DNA: TGTGCCAGTAGCCGCCAGGGGAGGGGATACAATGAGCAGTTCTTC
clone size: -; V gene: TRBV29-1; D gene: -; J gene: TRBJ1-2; CDR3 protein: CSVGPGVNYGYTF; CDR3 DNA: TGCAGCGTTGGACCGGGGGTGAACTATGGCTACACCTTC
clone size: -; V gene: TRBV25-1; D gene: -; J gene: TRBJ2-1; CDR3 protein: CASSVGVVEQFF; CDR3 DNA: TGTGCCAGCAGTGTCGGGGTTGTAGAGCAGTTCTTC
clone size: -; V gene: TRBV6-1; D gene: -; J gene: TRBJ1-1; CDR3 protein: CASSGTGIPEAFF; CDR3 DNA: TGTGCCAGCAGTGGCACAGGGATACCTGAAGCTTTCTTT
clone size: -; V gene: TRBV18; D gene: TRBD1; J gene: TRBJ2-1; CDR3 protein: CASSQSRDRAYNEQFF; CDR3 DNA: TGTGCCAGCTCACAAAGCCGGGACAGAGCATACAATGAGCAGTTCTTC
clone size: -; V gene: TRBV9; D gene: -; J gene: TRBJ2-1; CDR3 protein: CASSVDYRGINNEQFF; CDR3 DNA: TGTGCCAGCAGCGTCGATTACCGGGGAATAAACAATGAGCAGTTCTTC
clone size: -; V gene: TRBV18; D gene: TRBD1; J gene: TRBJ1-1; CDR3 protein: CASSADRVGTEAFF; CDR3 DNA: TGTGCCAGCTCCGCCGACAGGGTCGGCACTGAAGCTTTCTTT
clone size: -; V gene: TRBV5-5; D gene: TRBD1; J gene: TRBJ1-2; CDR3 protein: CASSFGQGGDYGYTF; CDR3 DNA: TGTGCCAGCAGCTTCGGACAGGGTGGGGACTATGGCTACACCTTC
clone size: -; V gene: TRBV28; D gene: TRBD1; J gene: TRBJ1-2; CDR3 protein: CASSLRDRADGYTF; CDR3 DNA: TGTGCCAGCAGTTTACGGGACAGGGCTGACGGCTACACCTTC
clone size: -; V gene: TRBV11-2; D gene: -; J gene: TRBJ2-3; CDR3 protein: CASSSERLLSTDTQYF; CDR3 DNA: TGTGCCAGCAGCTCCGAGCGGTTACTTAGCACAGATACGCAGTATTTT
clone size: few; V gene: TRBV4-1; D gene: TRBD2; J gene: TRBJ2-5; CDR3 protein: CASSPPGLAETQYF; CDR3 DNA: TGCGCCAGCAGCCCCCCGGGACTAGCGGAGACCCAGTACTTC
clone size: -; V gene: TRBV6-5; D gene: -; J gene: TRBJ1-1; CDR3 protein: CASSLADRTEAFF; CDR3 DNA: TGTGCCAGCAGTTTAGCAGATAGGACTGAAGCTTTCTTT
clone size: -; V gene: TRBV27; D gene: -; J gene: TRBJ2-6; CDR3 protein: CASSFRGTNGLTF; CDR3 DNA: TGTGCCAGCAGTTTCAGGGGAACCAACGGCCTGACTTTC
clone size: -; V gene: TRBV7-9; D gene: -; J gene: TRBJ1-2; CDR3 protein: CSSSQTVFIYGYTF; CDR3 DNA: TGTTCCAGCAGCCAGACAGTGTTTATTTATGGCTACACCTTC
clone size: -; V gene: TRBV19; D gene: -; J gene: TRBJ1-2; CDR3 protein: CASSIIGGANYGYTF; CDR3 DNA: TGTGCCAGTAGTATAATTGGCGGAGCTAACTATGGCTACACCTTC
clone size: -; V gene: TRBV11-2; D gene: -; J gene: TRBJ2-1; CDR3 protein: CAGSFRGSSNEQFF; CDR3 DNA: TGTGCCGGCAGCTTTCGAGGCTCCTCCAATGAGCAGTTCTTC
clone size: -; V gene: TRBV30; D gene: TRBD2; J gene: TRBJ2-3; CDR3 protein: CAWSPGLAGGPSTDTQYF; CDR3 DNA: TGTGCCTGGAGCCCGGGACTAGCGGGAGGGCCTAGCACAGATACGCAGTATTTT
clone size: once; V gene: TRBV21-1; D gene: -; J gene: TRBJ2-7; CDR3 protein: CASSNRDCYEQYF; CDR3 DNA: TGTGCCAGCAGCAACCGCGACTGCTACGAGCAGTACTTC
clone size: -; V gene: TRBV27; D gene: TRBD2; J gene: TRBJ2-2; CDR3 protein: CASSLFSSGGSGELFF; CDR3 DNA: TGTGCCAGCAGTTTATTCTCTAGCGGGGGATCCGGGGAGCTGTTTTTT
clone size: once; V gene: TRBV28; D gene: -; J gene: TRBJ2-7; CDR3 protein: CASSFLQGGSYEQYF; CDR3 DNA: TGTGCCAGCAGTTTCTTGCAGGGGGGCTCCTACGAGCAGTACTTC
clone size: -; V gene: TRBV5-1; D gene: TRBD2; J gene: TRBJ2-3; CDR3 protein: CASTRTSGSSPDTQYF; CDR3 DNA: TGCGCCAGCACCCGGACTAGCGGGAGTTCGCCAGATACGCAGTATTTT
clone size: -; V gene: TRBV7-9; D gene: TRBD1; J gene: TRBJ2-2; CDR3 protein: CASSPQDRGNTGELFF; CDR3 DNA: TGTGCCAGCAGCCCTCAGGACAGGGGTAACACCGGGGAGCTGTTTTTT
clone size: once; V gene: TRBV7-9; D gene: TRBD2; J gene: TRBJ2-7; CDR3 protein: CASSSGYQREDYEQYF; CDR3 DNA: TGTGCCAGCAGCTCCGGATATCAGCGGGAGGACTACGAGCAGTACTTC
clone size: few; V gene: TRBV9; D gene: -; J gene: TRBJ2-3; CDR3 protein: CASSVGLDTQYF; CDR3 DNA: TGTGCCAGCAGCGTAGGACTAGATACGCAGTATTTT
clone size: few; V gene: TRBV7-9; D gene: TRBD2; J gene: TRBJ2-4; CDR3 protein: CASSGGLAGNRIQYF; CDR3 DNA: TGTGCCAGCAGCGGGGGACTAGCGGGAAACAGGATTCAGTACTTC
clone size: -; V gene: TRBV11-3; D gene: -; J gene: TRBJ1-2; CDR3 protein: CASSLGTGRTVDNYGYTF; CDR3 DNA: TGTGCCAGCAGCTTAGGAACCGGGAGGACGGTCGACAACTATGGCTACACCTTC
clone size: -; V gene: TRBV6-5; D gene: -; J gene: TRBJ1-2; CDR3 protein: CASSQGPRDDGYTF; CDR3 DNA: TGTGCCAGCAGTCAGGGGCCCCGGGACGATGGCTACACCTTC
clone size: -; V gene: TRBV6-1; D gene: -; J gene: TRBJ2-7; CDR3 protein: CASSEVQVDGQYF; CDR3 DNA: TGTGCCAGCAGTGAAGTACAGGTCGACGGGCAGTACTTC
clone size: -; V gene: TRBV4-2; D gene: TRBD2; J gene: TRBJ2-2; CDR3 protein: CASSQEAAGGRELFF; CDR3 DNA: TGTGCCAGCAGCCAAGAGGCAGCGGGAGGCCGGGAGCTGTTTTTT
clone size: -; V gene: TRBV6-1; D gene: TRBD2; J gene: TRBJ2-1; CDR3 protein: CASSHSGRAGFEQFF; CDR3 DNA: TGTGCCAGCAGCCATAGCGGGAGGGCCGGTTTTGAGCAGTTCTTC
clone size: -; V gene: TRBV7-3; D gene: -; J gene: TRBJ2-6; CDR3 protein: CASSLASGSSSLSGANVLTF; CDR3 DNA: TGTGCCAGCAGCTTAGCTTCCGGTTCATCTTCCTTATCTGGGGCCAACGTCCTGACTTTC
clone size: -; V gene: TRBV14; D gene: TRBD2; J gene: TRBJ2-1; CDR3 protein: CASSQEGLAGDEQFF; CDR3 DNA: TGTGCCAGCAGCCAGGAGGGACTAGCGGGAGATGAGCAGTTCTTC
clone size: -; V gene: TRBV6-5; D gene: -; J gene: TRBJ1-2; CDR3 protein: CASSYSGTNYGYTF; CDR3 DNA: TGTGCCAGCAGTTACTCCGGGACTAACTATGGCTACACCTTC
clone size: few; V gene: TRBV5-4; D gene: TRBD2; J gene: TRBJ2-7; CDR3 protein: CASSLRSGRGKQYF; CDR3 DNA: TGTGCCAGCAGCTTGCGCAGCGGGAGGGGGAAGCAGTACTTC
clone size: -; V gene: TRBV7-2; D gene: -; J gene: TRBJ2-2; CDR3 protein: CASSVAESDNTGELFF; CDR3 DNA: TGTGCCAGCAGCGTAGCGGAGAGTGATAACACCGGGGAGCTGTTTTTT
clone size: -; V gene: TRBV2; D gene: -; J gene: TRBJ1-2; CDR3 protein: CAGGRAIDYGYTF; CDR3 DNA: TGTGCCGGGGGGAGGGCTATAGACTATGGCTACACCTTC
clone size: -; V gene: TRBV4-1; D gene: TRBD2; J gene: TRBJ2-1; CDR3 protein: CASSQPGGGLAGGSSYNEQFF; CDR3 DNA: TGCGCCAGCAGCCAACCCGGTGGGGGACTAGCGGGAGGGAGCTCCTACAATGAGCAGTTCTTC
clone size: -; V gene: TRBV7-9; D gene: TRBD2; J gene: TRBJ2-7; CDR3 protein: CATLSLTSGRLEQYF; CDR3 DNA: TGTGCCACCCTCTCTCTGACTAGCGGGAGGCTTGAGCAGTACTTC
clone size: -; V gene: TRBV19; D gene: -; J gene: TRBJ2-5; CDR3 protein: CASSLKIGWETQYF; CDR3 DNA: TGTGCCAGTAGTCTCAAAATCGGGTGGGAGACCCAGTACTTC
clone size: few; V gene: TRBV7-2; D gene: TRBD1; J gene: TRBJ1-2; CDR3 protein: CASSWDRGGGYTF; CDR3 DNA: TGTGCCAGCAGCTGGGACAGGGGCGGTGGCTACACCTTC
clone size: -; V gene: TRBV30; D gene: TRBD1; J gene: TRBJ2-7; CDR3 protein: CAWSGTGYEQYF; CDR3 DNA: TGTGCCTGGAGCGGGACAGGGTACGAGCAGTACTTC
clone size: -; V gene: TRBV14; D gene: TRBD2; J gene: TRBJ2-1; CDR3 protein: CASSQTSGRESNEQFF; CDR3 DNA: TGTGCCAGCAGCCAGACTAGCGGGAGGGAGAGCAATGAGCAGTTCTTC